The TCR beta chain under discussion was sequenced for a study of blood T cell repertoires in COVID-19. Across the study: Sample material is recorded as cDNA or gDNA derived from T cells, B-cell-depleted T cells, or PBMCs.

Membership in each cohort depended on participant-reported clinical history. Recovery meant two consecutive negative NP/OP PCR tests, professional clearance, or resolved symptoms. Authors' analysis steps: Estimation of nucleated cell counts relied on the amplification of reference gene primers. Clones were sequenced by immunoSEQ multiplex PCR, and TCRdb holds only the in-frame ones, with some missing. The DNA was the basis for D and trimming; V, J and clone size are from that table. The table includes about 130,000 clones, roughly four fifths detected once. The CDR3 totals 18 residues. CDR1 is KGHSH and CDR2 is LQKENI in the germline V gene. The V end was cut by 2 bases, the J end by 0 bases, with 19 bases between.

Sequencing used PBMCs or T cells enriched from blood (not recorded which). The sequence derives from a man aged 25 to 45 who had recovered from COVID-19. This sequence joins TRBV18 and TRBJ2-5; weak D call: TRBD1 (5 bases). The CDR3 loop is CASSPWPTATEYQETQYF. DNA for the CDR3: TGTGCCAGCTCACCATGGCCGACAGCAACTGAGTACCAAGAGACCCAGTACTTC.